The clone carrying this T cell receptor beta chain was seen a few times. This entry comes from a study of early T cells in non-severe SARS-CoV-2 infection. Unique molecular identifiers were affixed to single, distinct cDNA molecules. TCRdb reprocessed the 5' RACE reads via MiXCR and lists one record per CDR3 protein. The sample lists more than 60,000 distinct CDR3 sequences, roughly 13% occurring once. Per the germline V gene, CDR1 is KGHSY and CDR2 is FQNENV. The CDR3 loop spans 15 amino acids. Trimming stripped 4 bases from V and 5 bases from J, with 17 bases between. The gene calls are TRBV16 and TRBJ1-1, with a possible D match to TRBD1 (5 bases). The clonotype was recovered from an adult who was a healthcare worker with PCR-confirmed SARS-CoV-2 infection or an uninfected control (not recorded which). The specimen sequenced was whole blood. CDR3 sequence (DNA): TGTGCCAGCAGCCCCCTAGAGGCAGGGCGAACTGAAGCTTTCTTT. Protein: CASSPLEAGRTEAFF.